Below, 23 T cell receptor beta chains from the same sample are listed, as sequenced in a study of cytomegalovirus exposure and HLA in healthy donors. The PCR made use of 60 Vbeta and 13 Jbeta primers. Measured with immunoSEQ multiplex PCR; TCRdb has only the in-frame clones, and not every one. In the table there are 55,000 to 75,000 clones, 87% of which are singletons. Sequencing was done on a sample of PBMCs. These receptors were collected from a man aged 18 to 29 in good health and CMV-seronegative.

The chain has TRBV6-5 and TRBJ1-1; D is undetermined. The germline gives CDR1 MNHEY, CDR2 SVGAGI. This CDR3 comprises 12 residues. Trimming left V 8 bases short and J 6 bases short, with 13 bases between. In nucleotides, the CDR3 is TGTGCCAGCGGATTAGGGAGTTCTGAAGCTTTCTTT. It translates to CASGLGSSEAFF.

This clone was found a few times. The chain is built from TRBV4-2 and TRBJ2-6; D is unclear. Germline V gives CDR1 LGHNA, CDR2 YNFKEQ. Trimming cost V 0 bases and J 0 bases, with 3 bases left between them. The CDR3 length is 15 residues. The CDR3 bases are TGTGCCAGCAGCCAAGACAACTCTGGGGCCAACGTCCTGACTTTC. Its translation is CASSQDNSGANVLTF.

V is TRBV7-9 and J is TRBJ1-1; TRBD1 matches 9 bases. The CDR3 is made up of 16 amino acids. Per germline, CDR1 SEHNR and CDR2 FQNEAQ (reference sequence). With 4 bases clipped from V and 3 bases from J, the junction kept 9 bases outside the gene matches. The chain's CDR3 is CASSSGTGIDDTEAFF. The CDR3 DNA follows: TGTGCCAGCAGCTCCGGGACAGGGATAGATGACACTGAAGCTTTCTTT.

The gene calls are TRBV28 and TRBJ1-5; D might be TRBD1 (6 bases). This CDR3 has 13 amino acids. V lost 9 bases and J 5 bases, leaving 14 bases between the germline ends. CDR1 MDHEN and CDR2 SYDVKM come from the germline V gene. The CDR3 region is CASTPGEYQPQHF. Written as DNA, the CDR3 is TGTGCCAGTACGCCAGGGGAATATCAGCCCCAGCATTTT.

The chain recombines TRBV4-1 with TRBJ2-1; a weak D match, TRBD1 (6 bases). Germline V gives CDR1 MGHRA, CDR2 YSYEKL. Trimming cost V 0 bases and J 6 bases, with 12 bases left between them. The CDR3 is 15 amino acids. CDR3 coding DNA: TGCGCCAGCAGCCAAGATAGGGGGTCCGCCAATGAGCAGTTCTTC. As protein: CASSQDRGSANEQFF.

This clone was counted a single time. The gene calls are TRBV2 and TRBJ1-5, with D possibly being TRBD1 (6 bases). Germline lookup yields CDR1 SNHLY and CDR2 FYNNEI. The CDR3 is 14 residues long. V was clipped by 3 bases and J by 1 base, with 7 bases between them. CDR3 bases: TGTGCCAGCAGTGACGGACAGAGCAATCAGCCCCAGCATTTT. It translates to CASSDGQSNQPQHF.

This rearrangement joins TRBV7-2 to TRBJ2-2; tentatively, D is TRBD2 (5 bases). Germline V lookup: CDR1 SGHTA, CDR2 FQGNSA. V was clipped by 5 bases and J by 4 bases, with 14 bases between them. This CDR3 region has 15 residues. CDR3 sequence (DNA): TGTGCCAGCAGCCCCCGCGGGCTGATCACCGGGGAGCTGTTTTTT. It encodes CASSPRGLITGELFF.

J is TRBJ1-1 and V is TRBV28, with no clear D. This CDR3 region has 12 residues. Trimming took off 5 bases at V and 6 bases at J, with 10 bases between the two ends. The germline V gene has CDR1 MDHEN and CDR2 SYDVKM. This CDR3 reads CASSLLGSEAFF. DNA of the CDR3: TGTGCCAGCAGTCTCCTAGGATCTGAAGCTTTCTTT.

The chain recombines TRBV12-1 with TRBJ1-6; the table's D call TRBD1 went unverified against the DNA. TRBV12-1 is given as a pseudogene. The CDR3 runs to 13 residues. CDR3 coding DNA: TGTGCCAGCAGCCGAACATCAAATTCACCCCTCCACTTT. Amino acids: CASSRTSNSPLHF.

The V call is TRBV27, the J call TRBJ2-1, with D uncertain. Germline V gene data show CDR1 as MNHEY and CDR2 as SMNVEV (reference sequence). The CDR3 totals 15 residues. V was trimmed by 5 bases and J by 0 bases, leaving 11 bases between them. The CDR3 DNA follows: TGTGCCAGCAGTCGAGGCCGCAGCTCCTACAATGAGCAGTTCTTC. The encoded protein is CASSRGRSSYNEQFF.

The CDR3 nucleotides read TGTGCCAGCAGCGGGGGACAGCTGAACACTGAAGCTTTCTTT. Protein sequence: CASSGGQLNTEAFF. The chain links TRBV9 to TRBJ1-1; TRBD1 aligns across 7 bases. Germline V gene lookup returns CDR1 SGDLS and CDR2 YYNGEE. The CDR3 extends over 14 amino acids. Trimming cost V 3 bases and J 0 bases; bases outside gene matches: 2.

J is TRBJ2-7 and V is TRBV7-6; tentatively, D is TRBD2 (5 bases). Germline values: CDR1 SGHVS, CDR2 FNYEAQ. This CDR3 comprises 14 residues. Between the trimmed V and J ends, which lost 1 base and 1 base, there was a span of 8 bases. For the CDR3, the DNA is TGTGCCAGCAGCTTAGTCGGGAATTCCTACGAGCAGTACTTC. Protein: CASSLVGNSYEQYF.

This clone showed up just once. This rearrangement joins TRBV7-2 to TRBJ2-7; D not resolved. CDR3 length equals 11 residues. V shed 6 bases and J shed 1 base, with 4 bases lying between them. The V gene's germline CDR1 is SGHTA and CDR2 FQGNSA. In nucleotides, the CDR3 is TGTGCCAGCAGGTCTTCCTACGAGCAGTACTTC. It yields the protein CASRSSYEQYF.

J is TRBJ1-5 and V is TRBV4-1; D unclear. In germline, CDR1 is MGHRA, CDR2 YSYEKL. The germline V and J ends were trimmed by 0 bases and 6 bases, with 6 bases remaining between them. The CDR3 covers 13 residues. The CDR3 region is CASSQDRGQPQHF. The CDR3 coding sequence is TGCGCCAGCAGCCAAGATCGAGGTCAGCCCCAGCATTTT.

This CDR3 reads CASSVTGTDTQYF. CDR3 nucleotide sequence: TGTGCCAGCAGTGTTACAGGGACAGATACGCAGTATTTT. The rearrangement uses TRBV6-5 and TRBJ2-3, with D perhaps TRBD1 (6 bases). Trimming removed 5 bases at V and 3 bases at J, with 9 bases between. Germline loops: CDR1 MNHEY, CDR2 SVGAGI. The CDR3 extends over 13 amino acids.

A remark on this clone: The germline gene is not matched at one end of the junction; a read error may be the cause. The chain is built from TRBV7-7 and TRBJ2-3; 7 bases map to TRBD2. The CDR3 consists of 15 residues. In germline, CDR1 is SSHAT, CDR2 FNYEAQ (reference sequence). The CDR3 loop reads CASSPLGGAADTQYF. In DNA, the CDR3 is TGTGCTAGCAGCCCCCTGGGAGGGGCCGCAGATACGCAGTATTTT.

The V call is TRBV7-8, the J call TRBJ1-5; possibly TRBD1 for D (5 bases). The CDR3 spans 17 residues. Germline assignment: CDR1 SGHVS and CDR2 FQNEAQ. V was cut by 4 bases and J by 0 bases, with 16 bases left in between. In DNA form, the CDR3 reads TGTGCCAGCAGCTGGGACGGAGGGGTCTATAGCAATCAGCCCCAGCATTTT. This translates into CASSWDGGVYSNQPQHF. Complete variable domain (other parts from reference TRBV7-8 and TRBJ1-5): GAGVSQSPRYKVAKRGQDVALRCDPISGHVSLFWYQQALGQGPEFLTYFQNEAQLDKSGLPSDRFFAERPEGSVSTLKIQRTQQEDSAVYLCASSWDGGVYSNQPQHFGDGTRLSIL.

The CDR3 loop is CASSLSRNYGYTF. CDR3 DNA: TGTGCCAGCAGCTTATCCAGGAACTATGGCTACACCTTC. The chain employs TRBV7-8 and TRBJ1-2; D remains unclear. The ends were cut back, 2 bases at V and 2 bases at J, with 6 bases in the middle. The CDR3 sequence is 13 residues long. Germline V gives CDR1 SGHVS, CDR2 FQNEAQ.

This clone was picked up one time. The junction departs from the called germline gene at one end, perhaps through a read error. In nucleotides, the CDR3 is TGCGCCAGCAGCGAGTGGGAGAGTCGGGAGCAGTACTTC. It yields the protein CASSEWESREQYF. This rearrangement joins TRBV10-2 to TRBJ2-7, with D possibly being TRBD2 (5 bases). Germline CDR1 and CDR2: WSHSY and SAAADI. The CDR3 covers 13 residues.

The chain couples TRBV9 to TRBJ1-1; TRBD1 is a possible D gene (6 bases). The V and J ends lost 0 bases and 5 bases respectively, with 11 bases between them. Germline V lookup: CDR1 SGDLS, CDR2 YYNGEE. The CDR3 is 14 amino acids. This CDR3 is CASSVETGRTEAFF. The CDR3 DNA reads TGTGCCAGCAGCGTAGAAACAGGGAGAACTGAAGCTTTCTTT.

The V gene is TRBV11-3, the J gene TRBJ1-4; 9 nucleotides align to TRBD1. CDR3 length equals 15 residues. The J segment lost 5 bases and the V segment lost 5 bases, leaving 6 bases of the junction unmatched. The germline CDR1 and CDR2 sequences are SGHNT and YENEEA. CDR3 sequence: CASSPPGTGNEKLFF. In DNA form, the CDR3 reads TGTGCCAGCAGCCCCCCCGGGACAGGGAATGAAAAACTGTTTTTT.

J is TRBJ1-1 and V is TRBV6-5, with D possibly being TRBD1 (6 bases). This CDR3 is 15 amino acids long. CDR1 and CDR2 (germline): MNHEY, SVGAGI. V lost 6 bases, J lost 0 bases, and 14 bases lay in between. The CDR3, as DNA: TGTGCCAGCAGGGAACAAACAGGGATGAACACTGAAGCTTTCTTT. It yields the protein CASREQTGMNTEAFF.

The rearrangement joins TRBV11-2 to TRBJ2-3; TRBD2 matches at 12 bases. V trimming: 1 base; J trimming: 4 bases; junction bases outside the gene matches: 6. The CDR3 consists of 17 residues. Germline V gene sequence: CDR1 SGHAT, CDR2 FQNNGV. The CDR3 DNA sequence: TGTGCCAGCAGCTTAGGGACTAGCGGGGTTCTTGCAGATACGCAGTATTTT. It codes for CASSLGTSGVLADTQYF.